The subject of this entry is one T cell receptor beta chain. The antigen remains undetermined. No donor had fewer than one pre-ART PBMC sample or fewer than two post-ART PBMC samples. Each sample contained roughly 0.95-10 million cryopreserved PBMC, thawed before DNA extraction. These data are taken from a study of long-term antiretroviral therapy in people with HIV. Sequencing used immunoSEQ v3.0 at survey level. TCRdb keeps only in-frame clones here, not all; method: immunoSEQ multiplex PCR. The sample contains under 25,000 clones, 76% of which appear only once. The CDR3 extends over 15 amino acids. Germline V gives CDR1 SGHTA, CDR2 FQGNSA. V lost 3 bases and J lost 8; bases outside the gene matches: 7. Study results and caveats: Increased diversity was seen after ART, yet it remained lower than in transplant donor controls. Versus controls, repertoires in people with HIV had narrower CDR3 length ranges.

The chain recombines TRBV7-2 with TRBJ2-1; 10 positions agree with TRBD2. The sample was unsorted PBMCs, taken 0.5 years before starting antiretroviral therapy. The sequence came from a man aged 18-30 years with HIV. The CDR3 DNA follows: TGTGCCAGCAGCTTCCTAGCGGGGGCAGGGGATGAGCAGTTCTTC. Residues: CASSFLAGAGDEQFF.